A selection of T cell receptor beta chains follows, all from one sample in a study of OX40 agonist ivuxolimab in advanced cancers. The assay was immunoSEQ multiplex PCR, and TCRdb's table has in-frame clones only and misses some. The table records almost 70,000 clones, around 89% of them present only once. The sample consisted of CD4+ or CD8+ T cells sorted from blood, taken in a trial of the OX40 agonist ivuxolimab. The receptors were gathered from an adult with an advanced solid tumor such as melanoma, head and neck, liver or kidney cancer. Each CDR3 is given with its conserved first and last residue. The D gene is left open where the match is weak. Clone size is given for some rows only: seen once, a few or many times, or a class if the clone is expanded.

V gene: TRBV18
D gene: NA
clone size: NA
J gene: TRBJ2-7
CDR3 DNA: TGTGCCAGCTCACCTAGGGCAGGGGCCTACGAGCAGTACTTC
CDR3 protein: CASSPRAGAYEQYF

V gene: TRBV9
D gene: NA
clone size: NA
J gene: TRBJ2-5
CDR3 DNA: TGTGCCACCAATGGCGGGATCCTCCAAGAGACCCAGTACTTC
CDR3 protein: CATNGGILQETQYF

V gene: TRBV18
D gene: TRBD2
clone size: NA
J gene: TRBJ2-1
CDR3 DNA: TGTGCCAGCTCGCCTCGCCCAGGTAGCGGGCCTTCCTACAATGAGCAGTTCTTC
CDR3 protein: CASSPRPGSGPSYNEQFF

V gene: TRBV10-1
D gene: TRBD2
clone size: NA
J gene: TRBJ2-2
CDR3 DNA: TGCGCCAGCAGTGAGTCGAGACTAGCGAGGACCGGGGAGCTGTTTTTT
CDR3 protein: CASSESRLARTGELFF

V gene: TRBV7-9
D gene: NA
clone size: NA
J gene: TRBJ1-3
CDR3 DNA: TGTGCCAGCAGCTTAGCATCTGGAAACACCATATATTTT
CDR3 protein: CASSLASGNTIYF

V gene: TRBV5-1
D gene: TRBD1
clone size: once
J gene: TRBJ1-1
CDR3 DNA: TGCGCCAGCAGCTTGGACAGGGGGCTAGCGGACACTGAAGCTTTCTTT
CDR3 protein: CASSLDRGLADTEAFF

V gene: TRBV6-1
D gene: TRBD2
clone size: NA
J gene: TRBJ2-7
CDR3 DNA: TGTGCCAGCAGTTTCACCGGGACTAGTGACGAGCAGTACTTC
CDR3 protein: CASSFTGTSDEQYF

V gene: TRBV11-2
D gene: NA
clone size: NA
J gene: TRBJ2-1
CDR3 DNA: TGTGCCAGCAGCTTAGAGTCCAATGAGCAGTTCTTC
CDR3 protein: CASSLESNEQFF

V gene: TRBV6-5
D gene: NA
clone size: NA
J gene: TRBJ1-3
CDR3 DNA: TGTGCCAGCAGTTACTCAGAGGACCAGGTGGGAAACACCATATATTTT
CDR3 protein: CASSYSEDQVGNTIYF

V gene: TRBV7-2
D gene: TRBD2
clone size: NA
J gene: TRBJ2-3
CDR3 DNA: TGTGCCAGCAGCTCAGGACTAGCGGACACAGATACGCAGTATTTT
CDR3 protein: CASSSGLADTDTQYF

V gene: TRBV28
D gene: NA
clone size: NA
J gene: TRBJ1-1
CDR3 DNA: TGTGCCAGCAGTTTAGGTTCGGCAGGCACGGGGAGAGAAGCTTTCTTT
CDR3 protein: CASSLGSAGTGREAFF

V gene: TRBV5-1
D gene: TRBD1
clone size: NA
J gene: TRBJ1-2
CDR3 DNA: TGCGCCAGCAGCGCGGGACAGAACTATGGCTACACCTTC
CDR3 protein: CASSAGQNYGYTF

V gene: TRBV2
D gene: NA
clone size: NA
J gene: TRBJ2-7
CDR3 DNA: TGTGCCAGCAGTGCGGGGCTCGCCTTCTCCTACGAGCAGTACTTC
CDR3 protein: CASSAGLAFSYEQYF

V gene: TRBV7-3
D gene: TRBD2
clone size: NA
J gene: TRBJ2-1
CDR3 DNA: TGTGCCAGCAGCTCCTCACCGGGACTAGCGGGAGGCGGTGAGCAGTTCTTC
CDR3 protein: CASSSSPGLAGGGEQFF

V gene: TRBV2
D gene: NA
clone size: NA
J gene: TRBJ1-1
CDR3 DNA: TGTGCCAGCAGTGGACGGGCAAACACTGAAGCTTTCTTT
CDR3 protein: CASSGRANTEAFF

V gene: TRBV4-2
D gene: TRBD2
clone size: few
J gene: TRBJ2-7
CDR3 DNA: TGTGCCAGCAGCCAAGACCGGACTAGAACCCACGAGCAGTACTTC
CDR3 protein: CASSQDRTRTHEQYF

V gene: TRBV2
D gene: NA
clone size: NA
J gene: TRBJ1-5
CDR3 DNA: TGTGCCAGCAGTGACAGGCAGGATAGCAATCAGCCCCAGCATTTT
CDR3 protein: CASSDRQDSNQPQHF

V gene: TRBV10-3
D gene: NA
clone size: NA
J gene: TRBJ2-1
CDR3 DNA: TGTGCCATCAGCGGGCGGACCCCCTCCTACAATGAGCAGTTCTTC
CDR3 protein: CAISGRTPSYNEQFF

V gene: TRBV7-2
D gene: TRBD1
clone size: NA
J gene: TRBJ2-7
CDR3 DNA: TGTGCCAGCAGCACTAGACAGGGTCCCTACGAGCAGTACTTC
CDR3 protein: CASSTRQGPYEQYF

V gene: TRBV5-6
D gene: NA
clone size: NA
J gene: TRBJ2-5
CDR3 DNA: TGTGCCAGCAGCTTGGACGGGTGGGTCGGAGAGACCCAGTACTTC
CDR3 protein: CASSLDGWVGETQYF

V gene: TRBV11-3
D gene: NA
clone size: NA
J gene: TRBJ2-1
CDR3 DNA: TGTGCCAGCAGCCCGCTCGGGAGTGAGCAGTTCTTC
CDR3 protein: CASSPLGSEQFF

V gene: TRBV25-1
D gene: TRBD1
clone size: NA
J gene: TRBJ2-3
CDR3 DNA: TGTGCCAGCAGGCGACAGGGGATGGTAGATACGCAGTATTTT
CDR3 protein: CASRRQGMVDTQYF

V gene: TRBV30
D gene: NA
clone size: NA
J gene: TRBJ2-7
CDR3 DNA: TGTGCCTGGAGTGTACTACAGGGCTTCGAGCTGTACTTC
CDR3 protein: CAWSVLQGFELYF

V gene: TRBV5-1
D gene: NA
clone size: once
J gene: TRBJ2-7
CDR3 DNA: TGCGCCAGCAGCTCCGGGGGGGACAGGGTGAACGAGCAGTACTTC
CDR3 protein: CASSSGGDRVNEQYF

V gene: TRBV19
D gene: NA
clone size: NA
J gene: TRBJ2-2
CDR3 DNA: TGTGCCAGTAGTAGGGACGGACGGGTAACATCCTATTCCGGGGAGCTGTTTTTT
CDR3 protein: CASSRDGRVTSYSGELFF

V gene: TRBV11-1
D gene: TRBD1
clone size: NA
J gene: TRBJ2-7
CDR3 DNA: TGTGCCAGCAGACCCGGACAGGGGACCTCCGAGCAGTACTTC
CDR3 protein: CASRPGQGTSEQYF

V gene: TRBV5-5
D gene: TRBD1
clone size: NA
J gene: TRBJ1-2
CDR3 DNA: TGTGCCAGCAGCTTTACAGGGGATCCTAACTATGGCTACACCTTC
CDR3 protein: CASSFTGDPNYGYTF

V gene: TRBV28
D gene: NA
clone size: NA
J gene: TRBJ2-7
CDR3 DNA: TGTGCCAGCAGCTTAGGCGGGACGGCCGCCTACGAGCAGTACTTC
CDR3 protein: CASSLGGTAAYEQYF

V gene: TRBV2
D gene: NA
clone size: NA
J gene: TRBJ1-1
CDR3 DNA: TGTGCCGTAGTGGACGCTGGTGATAAAGCTTTCTTT
CDR3 protein: CAVVDAGDKAFF

V gene: TRBV10-3
D gene: NA
clone size: NA
J gene: TRBJ2-7
CDR3 DNA: TGTGCCATCAGTGGGGAGGGGGGCTCCTACGAGCAGTACTTC
CDR3 protein: CAISGEGGSYEQYF

V gene: TRBV6-5
D gene: NA
clone size: NA
J gene: TRBJ1-1
CDR3 DNA: TGTGCCAGCAGTTTTAATCAGGGACGAGGAAACACTAAAGCTTTCTTT
CDR3 protein: CASSFNQGRGNTKAFF

V gene: TRBV5-1
D gene: NA
clone size: NA
J gene: TRBJ1-2
CDR3 DNA: TGCGCCAGCAGCTTGGGGGACGCCGGGAGGATTAATGGCTACACCTTC
CDR3 protein: CASSLGDAGRINGYTF

V gene: TRBV7-9
D gene: NA
clone size: NA
J gene: TRBJ2-5
CDR3 DNA: TGTGCCAGCAGCCTTTCAGGGAGGGGGTTCCAAGAGACCCAGTACTTC
CDR3 protein: CASSLSGRGFQETQYF

V gene: TRBV5-1
D gene: TRBD2
clone size: NA
J gene: TRBJ2-3
CDR3 DNA: TGCGCCAGCACGGGACTAGCGTCGTCGTCAGATACGCAGTATTTT
CDR3 protein: CASTGLASSSDTQYF

V gene: TRBV6-1
D gene: NA
clone size: NA
J gene: TRBJ1-5
CDR3 DNA: TGTGCCAGCAGTGAAGCAGGGGGGACCAATCAGCCCCAGCATTTT
CDR3 protein: CASSEAGGTNQPQHF

V gene: TRBV9
D gene: NA
clone size: few
J gene: TRBJ2-5
CDR3 DNA: TGTGCCAGCAGCGTAGGCATACAAGAGACCCAGTACTTC
CDR3 protein: CASSVGIQETQYF

V gene: TRBV19
D gene: TRBD2
clone size: NA
J gene: TRBJ2-1
CDR3 DNA: TGTGCCAGTAGACCAGCGGGAGGGTCCTACAATGAGCAGTTCTTC
CDR3 protein: CASRPAGGSYNEQFF

V gene: TRBV6-6
D gene: NA
clone size: NA
J gene: TRBJ1-1
CDR3 DNA: TGTGCCAGCAGTTACAGAACTAACACTGAAGCTTTCTTT
CDR3 protein: CASSYRTNTEAFF

V gene: TRBV7-3
D gene: NA
clone size: NA
J gene: TRBJ2-2
CDR3 DNA: TGTGCCAGCAGCTTAACGCGGGACACCAACACCGGGGAGCTGTTTTTT
CDR3 protein: CASSLTRDTNTGELFF

V gene: TRBV14
D gene: NA
clone size: NA
J gene: TRBJ2-3
CDR3 DNA: TGTGCCAGCAGCCGTCTCGAGGGCTCCACAGATACGCAGTATTTT
CDR3 protein: CASSRLEGSTDTQYF

V gene: TRBV6-6
D gene: TRBD2
clone size: NA
J gene: TRBJ2-5
CDR3 DNA: TGTGCCACCTTCACCGGGACTAGCGTAACCCAAGAGACCCAGTACTTC
CDR3 protein: CATFTGTSVTQETQYF

V gene: TRBV7-3
D gene: TRBD1
clone size: NA
J gene: TRBJ1-2
CDR3 DNA: TGTGCCAGCAGCGCCCGGACAGGGAGCCTCTATGGCTACACCTTC
CDR3 protein: CASSARTGSLYGYTF